These 26 T cell receptor beta chains originate from one sample sequenced in a study of blood T cells in healthy people across ages. Together with a sample-barcoded 5' primer, a J-beta primer mix was included in a second PCR lasting about 6 to 12 cycles. In TCRdb, the 5' RACE reads were re-called with MiXCR into one record per CDR3 protein. Found here are 1,100,000 or so distinct CDR3 sequences, 40% to 45% of them singletons; the top ten hold 18%. Sequenced input: blood. These receptors all come from a woman aged 55-75 years in good health.

The gene calls are TRBV28 and TRBJ2-1, with 13 bases matching TRBD2. Trimming cost V 4 bases and J 3 bases; bases outside gene matches: 9. This CDR3 is 18 amino acids long. Germline assignment: CDR1 MDHEN and CDR2 SYDVKM. The CDR3 DNA is TGTGCCAGCAGTTCAAAACTAGCGGGAGGGCTTGTCTACAATGAGCAGTTCTTC. Its protein is CASSSKLAGGLVYNEQFF.

The V gene is TRBV15, the J gene TRBJ2-1; D not certain. V shed 5 bases and J shed 7 bases, with 6 bases lying between them. The CDR3 contains 11 residues. The germline V gene encodes CDR1 LNHNV and CDR2 YYDKDF (reference sequence). The CDR3 bases are TGTGCCACCAGCGCCCGAAATGAGCAGTTCTTC. The encoded protein is CATSARNEQFF. The entire variable domain, with the rest obtained from reference TRBV15 and TRBJ2-1, is as follows: DAMVIQNPRYQVTQFGKPVTLSCSQTLNHNVMYWYQQKSSQAPKLLFHYYDKDFNNEADTPDNFQSRRPNTSFCFLDIRSPGLGDTAMYLCATSARNEQFFGPGTRLTVL.

The J gene is TRBJ2-1, the V gene TRBV6-5; no firm D call. V lost 5 bases to trimming and J lost 7 bases, with 9 bases between them. CDR3 size: 12 residues. Germline V lookup: CDR1 MNHEY, CDR2 SVGAGI. CDR3 nucleotide sequence: TGTGCCAGCAGTGGGATTTCGAATGAGCAGTTCTTC. Its protein is CASSGISNEQFF.

This clonotype turned up a few times. The chain employs TRBV10-3 and TRBJ2-1; 10 nucleotides match TRBD2. V lost 7 bases, J lost 9 bases, and 6 bases stayed unmatched. The CDR3 totals 13 residues. The germline CDR1 and CDR2 sequences are ENHRY and SYGVKD. This CDR3 reads CAIMVVAGGEQFF. CDR3 bases: TGTGCCATCATGGTGGTAGCGGGAGGTGAGCAGTTCTTC.

CDR3 amino acids: CASSLDWAGTNEKLFF. The CDR3 DNA follows: TGTGCCAGCAGCTTAGATTGGGCCGGGACTAATGAAAAACTGTTTTTT. V usage is TRBV7-9 and J usage is TRBJ1-4; D is unresolved. V gave up 1 base and J gave up 2 bases, with 11 bases separating them. Germline V gene lookup returns CDR1 SEHNR and CDR2 FQNEAQ (reference sequence). The CDR3 extends over 16 amino acids.

V gene TRBV5-1 combines with J gene TRBJ2-7; 7 bases agree with TRBD1. The CDR3 runs 14 residues. Germline CDR1 and CDR2: SGHRS and YFSETQ. Unmatched junction bases numbered 7, after V lost 5 bases and J lost 2 bases. CDR3 sequence: CASRMGTGAYEQYF. CDR3 sequence (DNA): TGCGCCAGCAGGATGGGCACAGGGGCCTACGAGCAGTACTTC.

J is TRBJ1-4 and V is TRBV20-1, with unresolved D. CDR3 length: 14 amino acids. CDR1 and CDR2 from the germline V gene are DFQATT and SNEGSKA (reference sequence). The V gene lost 6 bases and the J gene lost 0 bases, with 11 bases spanning the gap. The CDR3 spells CSALPVATNEKLFF. The CDR3 DNA is TGCAGTGCCCTACCCGTTGCAACTAATGAAAAACTGTTTTTT.

This clonotype was picked up a small number of times. The rearrangement joins TRBV6-6 to TRBJ2-1; D uncertain. There are 17 residues in the CDR3. V was cut by 1 base and J by 4 bases, with 17 bases left in between. CDR1 and CDR2 (germline): MNHNY, SVGAGI (reference sequence). The CDR3 region is CASSYLDRSVLYNEQFF. In DNA, the CDR3 is TGTGCCAGCAGTTACTTGGACCGTTCGGTTTTATACAATGAGCAGTTCTTC.

This clonotype showed up just a few times. V is TRBV7-9 and J is TRBJ2-1, with D uncertain. CDR1 is SEHNR and CDR2 is FQNEAQ in the germline V gene (reference sequence). V was shortened by 0 bases and J by 9 bases, with 0 bases between the two germline ends. The CDR3 loop spans 10 amino acids. The CDR3 protein is CASSLAEQFF. The DNA for the CDR3 is TGTGCCAGCAGCTTAGCTGAGCAGTTCTTC.

The V and J genes are TRBV5-1 and TRBJ2-4; 10 bases agree with TRBD2. Germline V lookup: CDR1 SGHRS, CDR2 YFSETQ. The CDR3 is made up of 20 amino acids. The junction had 13 bases not matched to a gene; V was cut back by 0 bases and J by 1 base. In nucleotides, the CDR3 is TGCGCCAGCAGCTTGGAGGCTAGCGGGAGACGAAAGAAGGCCAAAAACATTCAGTACTTC. It is translated as CASSLEASGRRKKAKNIQYF.

This clonotype was recorded a few times. V gene TRBV6-5 combines with J gene TRBJ2-1; TRBD2 might be the D (6 bases). The CDR3 is 16 amino acids. Germline-derived CDR1 and CDR2 are MNHEY and SVGAGI. Trimming removed 2 bases at V and 2 bases at J, with 13 bases between. CDR3 sequence reads: CASSYTLAPPYNEQFF. The CDR3 DNA reads TGTGCCAGCAGTTACACCCTAGCGCCTCCCTACAATGAGCAGTTCTTC.

V gene TRBV7-2 combines with J gene TRBJ2-1; no reliable D call. The CDR3 runs 17 residues. The V and J ends lost 1 base and 0 bases respectively, with 13 bases between them. Per the germline V gene, CDR1 is SGHTA and CDR2 is FQGNSA. CDR3 in amino acids: CASSLDPIQSSYNEQFF. CDR3 DNA sequence: TGTGCCAGCAGCTTAGATCCCATCCAGTCCTCCTACAATGAGCAGTTCTTC.

This clonotype occurred a few times. V gene TRBV20-1 combines with J gene TRBJ2-7; 9 positions match TRBD2. The junction had 6 bases not matched to a gene; V was cut back by 5 bases and J by 4 bases. Germline V gives CDR1 DFQATT, CDR2 SNEGSKA (reference sequence). This CDR3 is built from 13 residues. DNA of the CDR3: TGCAGTGCTTACAGTAGCGGGAGTTACGAGCAGTACTTC. This codes for CSAYSSGSYEQYF.

In regard to this clonotype: A junction boundary mismatches the germline segment, possibly from a read error. The chain is built from TRBV5-1 and TRBJ2-5; 8 bases map to TRBD2. The end of the DNA aligns better with TRBJ2-7, so the J call may be wrong. This CDR3 region has 16 residues. The V gene's germline CDR1 is SGHRS and CDR2 YFSETQ. The DNA of the CDR3 is TGCGCCAGCAACTTGGTCCCGACTAGCGAAGTCCACGAGCAGTACTTC. Protein: CASNLVPTSEVHEQYF.

This clonotype was seen a few times. The gene calls are TRBV20-1 and TRBJ2-7; D perhaps matches TRBD1 (7 bases). This CDR3 is built from 14 residues. Germline loops: CDR1 DFQATT, CDR2 SNEGSKA (reference sequence). V shed 5 bases and J shed 0 bases, with 14 bases lying between them. The CDR3 protein is CSAGGGPLSYEQYF. The CDR3 DNA reads TGCAGTGCTGGAGGGGGCCCCCTCTCCTACGAGCAGTACTTC.

The genes are TRBV29-1 and TRBJ2-7; 12 bases agree with TRBD1. CDR3 length equals 14 residues. The V and J ends lost 2 bases and 5 bases, in that order; junction bases with no gene match: 4. Germline V gives CDR1 SQVTM, CDR2 ANQGSEA. The chain's CDR3 is CSVETGTGGDEQYF. CDR3 DNA: TGCAGCGTTGAAACCGGGACAGGGGGCGACGAGCAGTACTTC.

This clonotype turned up a few times. The rearrangement joins TRBV7-2 to TRBJ2-3; TRBD2 is a possible D gene (6 bases). V lost 2 bases, J lost 4 bases, and 13 bases lay in between. This CDR3 region has 15 residues. CDR1 and CDR2 (germline): SGHTA, FQGNSA. CDR3 sequence: CASSLIAGTPDTQYF. The DNA of the CDR3 is TGTGCCAGCAGCTTAATCGCGGGAACCCCAGATACGCAGTATTTT.

There are a few counts of this clonotype. The chain links TRBV27 to TRBJ1-2, with D maybe TRBD1 (6 bases). The CDR3 has 12 residues. The V end was cut by 6 bases, the J end by 4 bases, with 9 bases between. CDR1 and CDR2 from the germline V gene are MNHEY and SMNVEV (reference sequence). The CDR3 loop is CASRGAAYGYTF. CDR3 sequence (DNA): TGTGCCAGCAGGGGGGCAGCCTATGGCTACACCTTC.

This clonotype appeared a few times. The CDR3 loop is CASSEYGAMETQYF. The DNA for the CDR3 is TGTGCCAGCAGTGAATATGGTGCCATGGAGACCCAGTACTTC. The gene calls are TRBV6-1 and TRBJ2-5; D gene ambiguous. Germline CDR1 and CDR2: MNHNS and SASEGT. This CDR3 is 14 amino acids long. Trimming took off 2 bases at V and 5 bases at J, with 12 bases between the two ends.

The CDR3 reads CASSSHTGGVYPTGELFF. DNA of the CDR3: TGTGCCAGCAGTTCCCATACAGGGGGCGTTTATCCCACCGGGGAGCTGTTTTTT. V is TRBV28 and J is TRBJ2-2, with TRBD1 matching 9 bases. The germline gives CDR1 MDHEN, CDR2 SYDVKM. With 4 bases clipped from V and 4 bases from J, the junction kept 13 bases outside the gene matches. CDR3 length: 18 residues.

This clonotype was recorded a few times. CDR3 in amino acids: CATGQGANYGYTF. Here the CDR3 DNA reads TGTGCCACGGGACAGGGGGCTAACTATGGCTACACCTTC. V usage is TRBV2 and J usage is TRBJ1-2, with TRBD1 matching over 11 bases. Germline values: CDR1 SNHLY, CDR2 FYNNEI. The CDR3 spans 13 residues. Losses at the gene ends were 10 bases for V and 0 bases for J; bases not matched to a gene: 1.

This chain joins TRBV7-2 and TRBJ2-1; possibly TRBD2 for D (5 bases). Germline values: CDR1 SGHTA, CDR2 FQGNSA. The ends were cut back, 5 bases at V and 7 bases at J, with 12 bases in the middle. This CDR3 is built from 13 residues. The CDR3 loop reads CASSGTRLNEQFF. In DNA form, the CDR3 reads TGTGCCAGCAGCGGAACTAGGCTTAATGAGCAGTTCTTC.

As for this clonotype: A much larger clonotype is one base distant, so this may be a read error. The chain employs TRBV2 and TRBJ2-5; D perhaps matches TRBD2 (5 bases). The V gene's germline CDR1 is SNHLY and CDR2 FYNNEI. The CDR3 is 12 amino acids. V lost 7 bases and J lost 11, with 17 bases in between. The CDR3 region has the DNA TGTGCCAGCATCCTACTGACTAACGGGCAGTACTTC. Translating it yields CASILLTNGQYF.

This clonotype was seen a few times. The V and J genes are TRBV7-7 and TRBJ2-1; TRBD2 might be the D (6 bases). The CDR3 is 15 amino acids. The V and J ends lost 1 base and 4 bases respectively, with 11 bases between them. The germline gives CDR1 SSHAT, CDR2 FNYEAQ (reference sequence). In nucleotides, the CDR3 is TGTGCCAGCAGCTTAGGACTAGATGATTACAATGAGCAGTTCTTC. This encodes CASSLGLDDYNEQFF.

This clonotype has a handful of counts. The genes are TRBV18 and TRBJ1-2; 7 bases agree with TRBD1. J lost 4 bases, V lost 3 bases, and 8 bases had no gene match. The CDR3 runs 15 residues. Germline values: CDR1 KGHSH, CDR2 LQKENI. The CDR3 DNA is TGTGCCAGCTCACCTACAGGGGAAGGAGGCTATGGCTACACCTTC. Encoded protein: CASSPTGEGGYGYTF. Together with reference TRBV18 and TRBJ1-2, the CDR3 gives the full variable domain: NAGVMQNPRHLVRRRGQEARLRCSPMKGHSHVYWYRQLPEEGLKFMVYLQKENIIDESGMPKERFSAEFPKEGPSILRIQQVVRGDSAAYFCASSPTGEGGYGYTFGSGTRLTVV.

The sample holds one count of this clonotype. J is TRBJ2-4 and V is TRBV3-1; D uncertain. The J call may be faulty, since TRBJ2-7 better matches the DNA end. Germline V gives CDR1 LGHDT, CDR2 YNNKEL (reference sequence). This CDR3 contains 12 residues. For the CDR3, the DNA is TGTGCCAGCAGCCAAGAGCTAGGCGAGCAGTACTTC. Translation: CASSQELGEQYF.